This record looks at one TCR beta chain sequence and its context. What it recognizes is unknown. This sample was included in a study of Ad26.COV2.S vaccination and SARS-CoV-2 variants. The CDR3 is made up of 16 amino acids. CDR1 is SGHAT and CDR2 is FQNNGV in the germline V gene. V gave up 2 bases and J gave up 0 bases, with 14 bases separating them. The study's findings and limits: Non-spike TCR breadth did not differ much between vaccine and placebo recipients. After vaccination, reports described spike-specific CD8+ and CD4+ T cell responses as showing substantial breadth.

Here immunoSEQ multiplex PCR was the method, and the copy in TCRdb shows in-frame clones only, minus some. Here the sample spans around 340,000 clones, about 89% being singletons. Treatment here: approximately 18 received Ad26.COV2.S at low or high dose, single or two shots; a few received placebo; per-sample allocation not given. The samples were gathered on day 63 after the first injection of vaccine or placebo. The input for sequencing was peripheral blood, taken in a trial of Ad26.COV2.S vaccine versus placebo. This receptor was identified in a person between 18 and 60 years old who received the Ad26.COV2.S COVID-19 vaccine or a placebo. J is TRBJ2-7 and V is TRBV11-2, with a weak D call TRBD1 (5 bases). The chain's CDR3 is CASSLSGPTSSYEQYF. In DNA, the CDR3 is TGTGCCAGCAGCTTATCAGGGCCTACGAGCTCCTACGAGCAGTACTTC.